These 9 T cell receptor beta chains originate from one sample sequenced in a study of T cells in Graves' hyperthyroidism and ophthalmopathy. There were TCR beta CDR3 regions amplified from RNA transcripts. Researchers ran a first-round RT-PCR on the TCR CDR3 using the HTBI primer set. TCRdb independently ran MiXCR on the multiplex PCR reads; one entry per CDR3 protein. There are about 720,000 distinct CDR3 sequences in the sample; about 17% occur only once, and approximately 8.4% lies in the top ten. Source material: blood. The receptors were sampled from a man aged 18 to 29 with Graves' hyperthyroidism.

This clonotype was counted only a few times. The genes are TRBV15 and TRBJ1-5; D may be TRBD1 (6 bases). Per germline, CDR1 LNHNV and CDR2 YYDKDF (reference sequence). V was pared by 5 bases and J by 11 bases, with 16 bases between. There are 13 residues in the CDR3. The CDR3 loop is CATSLAGETAQHF. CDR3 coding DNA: TGTGCCACCAGCCTGGCAGGGGAGACAGCCCAGCATTTT.

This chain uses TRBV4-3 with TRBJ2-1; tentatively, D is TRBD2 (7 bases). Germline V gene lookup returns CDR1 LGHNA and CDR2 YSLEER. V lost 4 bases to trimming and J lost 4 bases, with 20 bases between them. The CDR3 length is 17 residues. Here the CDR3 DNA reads TGCGCCAGCAGCCCTTTATCCAGGGGACTACCATACAATGAGCAGTTCTTC. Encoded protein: CASSPLSRGLPYNEQFF.

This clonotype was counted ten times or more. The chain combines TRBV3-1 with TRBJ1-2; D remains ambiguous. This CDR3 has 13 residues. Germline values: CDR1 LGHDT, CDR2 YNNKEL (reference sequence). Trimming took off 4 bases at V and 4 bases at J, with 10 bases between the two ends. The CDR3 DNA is TGTGCCAGCAGCCCCCAGAGCCCCTATGGCTACACCTTC. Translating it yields CASSPQSPYGYTF.

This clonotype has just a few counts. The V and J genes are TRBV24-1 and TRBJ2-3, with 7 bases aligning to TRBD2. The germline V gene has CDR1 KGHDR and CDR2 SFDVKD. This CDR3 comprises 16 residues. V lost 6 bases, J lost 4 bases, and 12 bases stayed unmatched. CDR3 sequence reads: CATSTSAGSGSDTQYF. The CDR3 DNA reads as TGTGCCACCAGTACTAGCGCAGGTTCCGGTTCAGATACGCAGTATTTT.

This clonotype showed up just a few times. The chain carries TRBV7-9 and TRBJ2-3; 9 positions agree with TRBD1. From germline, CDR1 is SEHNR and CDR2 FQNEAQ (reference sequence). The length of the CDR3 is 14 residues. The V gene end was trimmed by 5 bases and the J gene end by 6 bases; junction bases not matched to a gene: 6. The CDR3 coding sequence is TGTGCCAGCAGCCCAGGGGACAGGGCGGATACGCAGTATTTT. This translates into CASSPGDRADTQYF.

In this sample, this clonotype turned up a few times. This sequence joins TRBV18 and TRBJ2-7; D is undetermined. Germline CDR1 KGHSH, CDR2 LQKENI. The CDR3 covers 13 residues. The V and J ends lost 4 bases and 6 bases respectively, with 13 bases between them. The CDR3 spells CASSLEPPGEQYF. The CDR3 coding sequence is TGTGCCAGCTCACTGGAGCCTCCGGGCGAGCAGTACTTC.

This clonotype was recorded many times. The CDR3 protein is CASGSLSTDTQYF. CDR3 nucleotide sequence: TGTGCCAGCGGAAGCCTGAGCACAGATACGCAGTATTTT. This rearrangement joins TRBV12-3 or TRBV12-4 to TRBJ2-3; D uncertain. Between the trimmed V and J ends, which lost 8 bases and 0 bases, there was a span of 9 bases. The CDR3 consists of 13 residues.

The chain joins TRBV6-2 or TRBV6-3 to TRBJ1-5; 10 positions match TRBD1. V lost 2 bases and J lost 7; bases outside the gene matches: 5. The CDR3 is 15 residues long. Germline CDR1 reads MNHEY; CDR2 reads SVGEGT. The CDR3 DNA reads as TGTGCCAGCAGTTACCTGACAGGGGGCAGGCAGCCCCAGCATTTT. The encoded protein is CASSYLTGGRQPQHF.

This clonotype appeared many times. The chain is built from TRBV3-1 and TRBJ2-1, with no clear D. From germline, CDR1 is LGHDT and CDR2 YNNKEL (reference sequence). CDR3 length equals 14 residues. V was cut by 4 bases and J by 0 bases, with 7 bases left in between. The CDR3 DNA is TGTGCCAGCAGCCTAAGTCTCTCCTACAATGAGCAGTTCTTC. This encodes CASSLSLSYNEQFF.